Listed below are T cell receptor beta chains from one sample, sequenced in a study of shared clonotypes between healthy human individuals. The method was immunoSEQ multiplex PCR; TCRdb's version includes in-frame clones alone and lacks a portion of them. The table has under 1 million clones, about 96% seen once. Sequencing was carried out using naive CD8+ T cells sorted from blood. The receptors shown here come from a man aged 25-40 years in good health. Both conserved end residues are trimmed from each CDR3.

>TRBJ2-1|TRBV7-9
ASSGGSYNEQF
>TRBJ2-1|TRBV27
ASSLADEQF
>TRBJ2-1|TRBV4-3
ASSQELAAAYNEQF
>TRBJ1-1|TRBV6-1
ASSESLWKENTEAF
>TRBJ2-1|TRBV7-9
ASSLDYKEAGSHNEQF
>TRBJ2-1|TRBV19
ASSIGPGLAAYNEQF
>TRBJ1-1|TRBV2
ASFGRRNTEAF
>TRBJ2-3|TRBV19
ASTTTSTDTQY
>TRBJ2-1|TRBV10-2
ASSGSGRWDEQF
>TRBJ1-2|TRBV14
ASSFGPYGYT
>TRBJ2-1|TRBV9
ASSDTGGNEQF
>TRBJ2-1|TRBV7-9
ASSLVSGSSYNEQF
>TRBJ2-1|TRBV7-2
ASSLGVLDSEYNEQF